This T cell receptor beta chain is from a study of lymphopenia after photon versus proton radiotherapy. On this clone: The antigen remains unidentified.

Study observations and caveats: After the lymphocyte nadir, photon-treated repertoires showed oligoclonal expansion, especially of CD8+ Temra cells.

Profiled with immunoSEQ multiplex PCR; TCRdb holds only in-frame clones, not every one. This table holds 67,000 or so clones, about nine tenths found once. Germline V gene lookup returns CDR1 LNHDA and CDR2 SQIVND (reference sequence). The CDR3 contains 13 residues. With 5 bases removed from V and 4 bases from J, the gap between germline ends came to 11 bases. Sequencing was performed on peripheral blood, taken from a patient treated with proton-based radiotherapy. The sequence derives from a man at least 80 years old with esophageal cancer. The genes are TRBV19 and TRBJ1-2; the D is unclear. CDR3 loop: CASSPDGSYGYTF. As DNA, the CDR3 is TGTGCCAGTAGTCCCGACGGATCCTATGGCTACACCTTC.